Given below is one T cell receptor (beta chain) in context. Its antigen is unidentified. This sample was taken from a study of CD8+ T cells in alopecia areata. Overall study findings and caveats: The study found TCR sharing across patients less clear than in mice, possibly for HLA reasons. When scalp samples are sequenced, resident alphabeta T cells of normal skin are also captured. Clonality exceeded that of normal scalp in lesional scalp, most notably in alopecia totalis/universalis.

Extraction of RNA preceded its reverse transcription into cDNA, which served as the sequencing template. Assay used: immunoSEQ multiplex PCR; TCRdb lists only in-frame clones, some missing. The sample holds more than 90,000 clones, about 61% seen once. V gave up 5 bases and J gave up 0 bases, with 16 bases separating them. Germline CDR1 reads MNHEY; CDR2 reads SMNVEV (reference sequence). The CDR3 contains 16 residues. PBMCs yielded sorted CD4+ and CD8+ T cells. Sequencing used CD4+ T cells sorted from blood. The TCR comes from a human donor in good health. The rearrangement joins TRBV27 to TRBJ1-2, with D perhaps matching TRBD1 (6 bases). CDR3 protein: CASSPRGPISNYGYTF. The CDR3 DNA follows: TGTGCCAGCAGTCCGCGGGGGCCTATATCTAACTATGGCTACACCTTC.